This T cell receptor (beta chain) originates from a study of T cells in localized non-small cell lung cancer. Worth noting for this clone: No antigen is known for it.

Per the germline V gene, CDR1 is LGHNA and CDR2 is YSLEER. Trimming cost V 0 bases and J 2 bases; bases outside gene matches: 10. This CDR3 is 19 amino acids long. The data were produced by immunoSEQ multiplex PCR, yet TCRdb's version contains in-frame clones alone and is incomplete. The sample has roughly 34,000 clones; about 78% are singletons. Findings of the study overall: Tumor samples were not multi-region, leaving intratumor heterogeneity unexcluded.

The input for sequencing was peripheral blood, taken before any cancer treatment. The receptor comes from a male donor at least 60 years old with stage II squamous cell lung carcinoma. The rearrangement uses TRBV4-3 and TRBJ2-5; TRBD2 matches 12 bases. CDR3 protein: CASSQEFPRLAGGQETQYF. The CDR3 DNA reads TGCGCCAGCAGCCAAGAGTTTCCAAGGCTAGCGGGAGGGCAAGAGACCCAGTACTTC.